This TCR beta chain derives from a study of beta chain features in type 1 diabetes. The isolated RNA, all of it, was reverse transcribed, so expressed TCRB transcripts were what got sequenced. The data were produced by immunoSEQ multiplex PCR, yet TCRdb's version contains in-frame clones alone and is incomplete. Of roughly 250,000 clones listed, roughly 70% are singletons. The CDR3 runs to 15 residues. Deletions cut 3 bases from V and 8 bases from J, with 20 bases between. Germline V lookup: CDR1 GTSNPN, CDR2 SVGIG (reference sequence). Sample: naive CD4+ T cells from blood. This receptor was identified in a man aged 30 to 45 in good health. The rearrangement uses TRBV30 and TRBJ2-1, with D maybe TRBD1 (6 bases). CDR3 loop: CAWSLGQISRDEQFF. For the CDR3, the DNA is TGTGCCTGGAGCTTGGGACAAATTTCTCGCGATGAGCAGTTCTTC.